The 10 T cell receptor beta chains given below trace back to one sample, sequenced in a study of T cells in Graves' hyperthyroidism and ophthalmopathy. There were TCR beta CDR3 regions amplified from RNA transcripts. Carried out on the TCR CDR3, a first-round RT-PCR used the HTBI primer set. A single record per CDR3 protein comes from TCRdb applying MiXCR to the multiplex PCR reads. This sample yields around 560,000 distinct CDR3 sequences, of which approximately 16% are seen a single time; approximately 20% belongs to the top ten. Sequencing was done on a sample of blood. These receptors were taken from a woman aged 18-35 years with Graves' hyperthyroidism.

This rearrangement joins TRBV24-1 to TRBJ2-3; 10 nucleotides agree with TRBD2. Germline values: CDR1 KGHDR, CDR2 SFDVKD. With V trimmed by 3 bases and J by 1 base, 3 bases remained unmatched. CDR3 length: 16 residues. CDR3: CATSDALAGGTDTQYF. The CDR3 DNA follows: TGTGCCACCAGTGATGCGCTAGCGGGGGGCACAGATACGCAGTATTTT.

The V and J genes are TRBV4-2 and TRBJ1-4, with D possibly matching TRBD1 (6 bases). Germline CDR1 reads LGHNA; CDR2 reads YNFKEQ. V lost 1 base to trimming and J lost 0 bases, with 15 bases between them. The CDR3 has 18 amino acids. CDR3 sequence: CASSQGNRVWATNEKLFF. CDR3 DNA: TGTGCCAGCAGCCAAGGAAACAGGGTCTGGGCAACTAATGAAAAACTGTTTTTT.

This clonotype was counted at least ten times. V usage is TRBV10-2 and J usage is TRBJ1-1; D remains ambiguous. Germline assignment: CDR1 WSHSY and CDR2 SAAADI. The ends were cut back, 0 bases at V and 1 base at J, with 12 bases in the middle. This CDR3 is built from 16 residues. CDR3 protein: CASSESMPAGNTEAFF. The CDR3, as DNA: TGCGCCAGCAGTGAGTCGATGCCCGCGGGGAACACTGAAGCTTTCTTT.

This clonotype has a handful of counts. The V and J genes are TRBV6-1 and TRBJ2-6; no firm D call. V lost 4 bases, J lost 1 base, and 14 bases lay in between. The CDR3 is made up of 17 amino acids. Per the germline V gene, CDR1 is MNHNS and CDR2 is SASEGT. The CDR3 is CASSAWPLGSGANVLTF. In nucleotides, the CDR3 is TGTGCCAGCAGTGCATGGCCCTTGGGGTCTGGGGCCAACGTCCTGACTTTC.

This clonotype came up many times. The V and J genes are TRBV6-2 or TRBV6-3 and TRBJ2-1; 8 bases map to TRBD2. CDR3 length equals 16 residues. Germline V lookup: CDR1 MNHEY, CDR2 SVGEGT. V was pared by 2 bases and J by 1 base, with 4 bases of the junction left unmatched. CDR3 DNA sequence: TGTGCCAGCAGTTACGGAGCGGGGGCGTCCTACAATGAGCAGTTCTTC. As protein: CASSYGAGASYNEQFF.

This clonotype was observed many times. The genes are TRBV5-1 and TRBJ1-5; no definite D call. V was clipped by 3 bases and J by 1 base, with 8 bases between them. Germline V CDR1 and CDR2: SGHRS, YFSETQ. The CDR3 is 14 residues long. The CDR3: CASSSRRSNQPQHF. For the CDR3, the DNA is TGCGCCAGCAGCTCCCGGAGGAGCAATCAGCCCCAGCATTTT.

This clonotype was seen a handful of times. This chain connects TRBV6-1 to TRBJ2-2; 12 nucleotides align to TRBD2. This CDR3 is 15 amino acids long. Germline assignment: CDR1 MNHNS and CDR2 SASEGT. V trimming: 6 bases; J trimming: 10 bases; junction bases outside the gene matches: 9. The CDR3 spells CASRDPGLAGVELFF. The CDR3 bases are TGTGCCAGCAGGGATCCGGGACTAGCGGGCGTGGAGCTGTTTTTT.

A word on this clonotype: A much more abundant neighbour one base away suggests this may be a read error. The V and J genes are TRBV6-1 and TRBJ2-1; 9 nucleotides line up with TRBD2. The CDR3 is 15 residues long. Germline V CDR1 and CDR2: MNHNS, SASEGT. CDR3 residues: CASSSELAGANEQSF. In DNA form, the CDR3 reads TGTGCCAGCAGTTCCGAACTAGCGGGCGCAAATGAGCAGTCCTTC.

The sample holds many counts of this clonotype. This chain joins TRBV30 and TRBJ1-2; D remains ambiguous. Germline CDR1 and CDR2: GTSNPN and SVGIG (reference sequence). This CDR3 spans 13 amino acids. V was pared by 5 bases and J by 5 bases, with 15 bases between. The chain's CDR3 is CAWLVTELYGYTF. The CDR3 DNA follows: TGTGCCTGGCTCGTAACCGAGCTTTATGGCTACACCTTC.

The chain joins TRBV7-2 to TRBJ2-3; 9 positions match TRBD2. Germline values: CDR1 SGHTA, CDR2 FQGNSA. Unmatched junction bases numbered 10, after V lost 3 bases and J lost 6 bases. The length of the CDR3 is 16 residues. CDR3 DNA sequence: TGTGCCAGCAGCTTCTGGCGCGGGGGGGCTAGTGATACGCAGTATTTT. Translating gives CASSFWRGGASDTQYF. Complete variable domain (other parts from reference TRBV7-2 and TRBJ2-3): GAGVSQSPSNKVTEKGKDVELRCDPISGHTALYWYRQSLGQGLEFLIYFQGNSAPDKSGLPSDRFSAERTGGSVSTLTIQRTQQEDSAVYLCASSFWRGGASDTQYFGPGTRLTVL.